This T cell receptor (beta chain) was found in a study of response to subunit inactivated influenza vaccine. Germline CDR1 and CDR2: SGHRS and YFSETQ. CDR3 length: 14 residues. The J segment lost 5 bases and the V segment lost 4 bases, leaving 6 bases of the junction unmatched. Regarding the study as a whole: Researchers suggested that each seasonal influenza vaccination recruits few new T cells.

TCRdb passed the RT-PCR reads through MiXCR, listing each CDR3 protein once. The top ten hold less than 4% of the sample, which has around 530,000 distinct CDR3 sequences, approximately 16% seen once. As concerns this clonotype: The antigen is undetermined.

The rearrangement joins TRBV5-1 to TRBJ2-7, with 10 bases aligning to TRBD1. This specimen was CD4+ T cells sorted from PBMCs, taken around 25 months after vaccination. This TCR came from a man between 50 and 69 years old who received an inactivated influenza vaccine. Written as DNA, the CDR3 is TGCGCCAGCAGCGGGCGACAGGGGGCTGACGAGCAGTACTTC. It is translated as CASSGRQGADEQYF.